The 16 T cell receptor beta chains given below trace back to one sample, sequenced in a study of beta chain features in type 1 diabetes (dated by TCRdb to 2016 to 2019). The library relied on the immunoSEQ multiplex PCR assay. All of the isolated RNA was reverse transcribed with the High Capacity cDNA Reverse Transcription Kit, so expressed TCRB transcripts were sequenced. Sourced from immuneACCESS, this table was stored by TCRdb with only in-frame sequences that have V and J called. A share of the clones is absent; for the studies checked, an unresolved V gene accounts for under half, and the remainder has no known explanation. The sample table lists 130,000 to 150,000 clones, about a tenth of them with a count of one. Jointly, the top ten make up 0.6% to 0.85% of the sample. The sequenced material came from central memory CD4+ T cells from blood. These receptors were obtained from a young man in good health.

This clone was observed a few times. The CDR3 loop is CAIKVGGALGDTQYF. The CDR3 DNA reads as TGTGCCATCAAGGTCGGGGGGGCCTTGGGAGATACGCAGTATTTT. The J gene is TRBJ2-3, the V gene TRBV10-3; 8 bases fit TRBD2. After removal of 7 bases from V and 5 bases from J, the junction contained 11 bases not matched to a gene. CDR3 length: 15 residues. The germline CDR1 and CDR2 sequences are ENHRY and SYGVKD.

V and J are TRBV5-1 and TRBJ1-3; 8 bases map to TRBD1. There are 18 residues in the CDR3. The V and J ends lost 1 base and 0 bases, in that order; junction bases with no gene match: 9. Germline V gene sequence: CDR1 SGHRS, CDR2 YFSETQ. The CDR3 DNA is TGCGCCAGCAGCTTGTCCACAGGGGGAGCCGCCTCTGGAAACACCATATATTTT. Its protein is CASSLSTGGAASGNTIYF.

The table lists this clone with a few counts. The chain combines TRBV5-1 with TRBJ2-1, with TRBD2 matching over 9 bases. The CDR3 loop spans 15 amino acids. CDR1 and CDR2 (germline): SGHRS, YFSETQ. V was clipped by 4 bases and J by 8 bases; unmatched bases: 10. The CDR3 here is CASSPAGGSGYEQFF. DNA for the CDR3: TGCGCCAGCAGCCCAGCGGGGGGATCCGGATATGAGCAGTTCTTC.

The chain recombines TRBV5-1 with TRBJ1-4, with unresolved D. Germline-derived CDR1 and CDR2 are SGHRS and YFSETQ. Trimming left V 5 bases short and J 3 bases short, with 11 bases between. CDR3 size: 14 residues. Written as DNA, the CDR3 is TGCGCCAGCAGTCGGGGAGAGGCTAATGAAAAACTGTTTTTT. It yields the protein CASSRGEANEKLFF.

This clone was recorded a few times. For the CDR3, the DNA is TGTGCCTGGGACAGGGGGCTCGCGAGCTCTGGAAACACCATATATTTT. It is translated as CAWDRGLASSGNTIYF. V is TRBV30 and J is TRBJ1-3; 10 bases fit TRBD1. The CDR3 runs 16 residues. The germline CDR1 and CDR2 sequences are GTSNPN and SVGIG (reference sequence). The ends lost 5 bases at V and 0 bases at J; junction bases unmatched: 7.

This clone was counted ten times or more. The J gene is TRBJ2-2, the V gene TRBV5-4; 7 nucleotides align to TRBD1. This CDR3 contains 14 residues. Per the germline V gene, CDR1 is SGHNT and CDR2 is YYREEE (reference sequence). The V segment lost 4 bases and the J segment 6 bases; nucleotides outside the gene matches: 6. The CDR3 DNA is TGTGCCAGCAGCCCAGCTCAGGGGGCCGGGGAGCTGTTTTTT. Translated, it gives CASSPAQGAGELFF.

V and J are TRBV10-3 and TRBJ1-6; 9 bases line up with TRBD1. V was pared by 0 bases and J by 5 bases, with 5 bases of the junction left unmatched. The CDR3 has 17 residues. Germline V gene data show CDR1 as ENHRY and CDR2 as SYGVKD. CDR3 nucleotide sequence: TGTGCCATCAGTGAGTCTTCCGGGACAGGGAATAATTCACCCCTCCACTTT. Its protein is CAISESSGTGNNSPLHF.

There are a few counts of this clone. The V call is TRBV30, the J call TRBJ2-5; no clear D. Trimming removed 0 bases from V and 5 bases from J, with 10 bases in between. The CDR3 has 13 amino acids. The germline gives CDR1 GTSNPN, CDR2 SVGIG (reference sequence). CDR3 in amino acids: CAWSVLSGETQYF. CDR3 bases: TGTGCCTGGAGTGTCTTATCTGGCGAGACCCAGTACTTC.

The V and J genes are TRBV7-8 and TRBJ2-3; D gene unclear. The V end was cut by 4 bases, the J end by 0 bases, with 2 bases between. The CDR3 is made up of 12 amino acids. Germline V gene sequence: CDR1 SGHVS, CDR2 FQNEAQ. CDR3 amino acids: CASSSSTDTQYF. CDR3 nucleotide sequence: TGTGCCAGCAGCTCTAGCACAGATACGCAGTATTTT.

In this sample, this clone turned up many times. V gene TRBV19 combines with J gene TRBJ2-7; D is possibly TRBD2 (6 bases). The CDR3 length is 13 residues. Germline-derived CDR1 and CDR2 are LNHDA and SQIVND (reference sequence). V was trimmed by 1 base and J by 5 bases, leaving 9 bases between them. This CDR3 is CASSIVAGNEQYF. The CDR3 DNA follows: TGTGCCAGTAGTATAGTCGCGGGAAACGAGCAGTACTTC.

This clone turned up a few times. The chain uses TRBV6-6 and TRBJ2-4, with TRBD2 matching 7 bases. Germline CDR1 MNHNY, CDR2 SVGAGI (reference sequence). V lost 6 bases to trimming and J lost 0 bases; unmatched junction nucleotides: 5. CDR3 length equals 15 residues. CDR3 loop: CASSPGGLAKNIQYF. The CDR3 region has the DNA TGTGCCAGCAGCCCGGGGGGACTAGCCAAAAACATTCAGTACTTC.

This clone was detected many times. This chain links TRBV4-3 with TRBJ2-6; maybe TRBD1 (6 bases). The CDR3 covers 17 residues. Trimming removed 2 bases at V and 0 bases at J, with 11 bases between. Germline CDR1 reads LGHNA; CDR2 reads YSLEER. The CDR3 DNA reads TGCGCCAGCAGCCAATCAGGGGTTAACTCTGGGGCCAACGTCCTGACTTTC. Amino acids: CASSQSGVNSGANVLTF.

The rearrangement joins TRBV10-1 to TRBJ2-3; TRBD2 aligns across 9 bases. Germline V gene data show CDR1 as WNHNN and CDR2 as SYGVQD (reference sequence). V shed 9 bases, J shed 3 bases, and the junction held 7 bases outside the gene matches. This CDR3 spans 14 amino acids. The CDR3 DNA reads as TGCGCCAGGATTAGCGGGGGAGGGACAGATACGCAGTATTTT. Translated: CARISGGGTDTQYF.

This clone has a handful of counts. V and J are TRBV5-1 and TRBJ2-4; D gene ambiguous. The CDR3 covers 16 residues. Trimming pared 0 bases from V and 0 bases from J, leaving 10 bases between. The germline gives CDR1 SGHRS, CDR2 YFSETQ. This chain's CDR3 is CASSLGLPTAKNIQYF. CDR3 DNA: TGCGCCAGCAGCTTGGGACTCCCGACAGCCAAAAACATTCAGTACTTC.

This clone showed up just a few times. V and J are TRBV6-6 and TRBJ1-5, with 7 bases identical to TRBD1. The germline gives CDR1 MNHNY, CDR2 SVGAGI (reference sequence). The V and J ends lost 5 bases and 6 bases, in that order; junction bases with no gene match: 7. The CDR3 has 14 residues. The CDR3 sequence is CASSLREGAQPQHF. CDR3 bases: TGTGCCAGCAGTCTCCGAGAGGGGGCTCAGCCCCAGCATTTT.

The table lists this clone with a few counts. This chain connects TRBV18 to TRBJ2-6, with TRBD1 as a possible D gene (5 bases). CDR3 size: 17 residues. The V gene lost 6 bases and the J gene lost 0 bases, with 15 bases spanning the gap. CDR1 is KGHSH, CDR2 LQKENI, per germline. The chain's CDR3 is CASSTDSPNSGANVLTF. The CDR3 DNA reads as TGTGCCAGCTCGACAGACAGCCCCAACTCTGGGGCCAACGTCCTGACTTTC.